This T cell receptor beta chain was found in a study of blood T cell repertoires in COVID-19. Background on the study: Sites across the United States, Italy and Spain contributed samples from acute and convalescent COVID-19. In each case, the material was cDNA or gDNA derived from T cells, B-cell-depleted T cells, or PBMCs.

Authors' methods: Scientists estimated how many nucleated cells there were by amplifying reference gene primers. The repertoire was sequenced with immunoSEQ multiplex PCR; TCRdb's copy has only in-frame clones and lacks some. V and J calls and clone size come straight from that table; D and trimming were deduced from the DNA. The table lists hundreds of thousands of clones, around 87% of them singletons. Germline CDR1 SGHRS, CDR2 YFSETQ. Trimming at V came to 4 bases and at J to 2 bases, leaving 11 bases not matched to a gene. The CDR3 length is 17 residues. The sample was peripheral blood. J is TRBJ2-7 and V is TRBV5-1, with 11 nucleotides matching TRBD2. The sequence derives from a human donor in a cohort sampled during active COVID-19. CDR3 nucleotide sequence: TGCGCCAGCAGCCTTGTTTTTAGCGGGAGGGCCCCCTACGAGCAGTACTTC. Translated, it gives CASSLVFSGRAPYEQYF.